This T cell receptor beta chain originates from a study of CD8 T cells in Susac syndrome. Random hexamers served to reverse transcribe roughly 0.45 to 1 ug RNA. TCRdb passed the immunoSEQ multiplex PCR reads through MiXCR, listing each CDR3 protein once. The table has around 200,000 distinct CDR3 sequences, 95% seen once; the top ten hold about 0.094%. Negative isolation yielded CD4+ and CD8+ T cells, and FACS enriched TEMRA cells. The CDR3 runs 14 residues. V shed 5 bases and J 8 bases; nucleotides not matched to a gene: 10. Germline V gene sequence: CDR1 DFQATT, CDR2 SNEGSKA (reference sequence). The receptor was isolated from a human donor in good health. The V and J genes are TRBV20-1 and TRBJ1-2; 11 bases are a match to TRBD1. The sample was CD4+ T cells from PBMCs. Written as DNA, the CDR3 is TGCAGTGCTGCCCGGGACAGGGGGGTACAGGGCTACACCTTC. Amino acid sequence: CSAARDRGVQGYTF.